This T cell receptor beta chain was captured by sequencing in a study of vaccination effects on CD4 cells after COVID-19. About the study: PBMC were cultured at around 2 million per well with about 10 IU/ml IL-2 and 10 ug/ml peptides.

Having been cultured for less than 13 days, the cells underwent CD4+ T cell isolation. Two doses of either BNT162b2 or mRNA-1273 were given to each participant. J gave up 5 bases and V 6 bases, and 11 bases lay outside the gene matches. The CDR3 length is 16 residues. Germline values: CDR1 SNHLY, CDR2 FYNNEI. Of note for this clone: Its specificity is not known.

The repertoire was sequenced with immunoSEQ multiplex PCR; TCRdb's copy has only in-frame clones and lacks some. The data show tens of thousands of clones, around two thirds seen once. J is TRBJ1-4 and V is TRBV2; 8 nucleotides align to TRBD1. This TCR was sampled from a human donor who received a COVID-19 vaccine. The material was CD4+ T cells from PBMCs cultured without peptide, obtained after COVID-19 vaccination. This CDR3 is CASRESSGQANEKLFF. As DNA, the CDR3 is TGTGCCAGCAGAGAATCCTCGGGACAGGCAAATGAAAAACTGTTTTTT. Using reference TRBV2 and TRBJ1-4 for the parts outside the CDR3, the full variable domain is EPEVTQTPSHQVTQMGQEVILRCVPISNHLYFYWYRQILGQKVEFLVSFYNNEISEKSEIFDDQFSVERPDGSNFTLKIRSTKLEDSAMYFCASRESSGQANEKLFFGSGTQLSVL.